This T cell receptor beta chain is from a study of patients and donors after allogeneic stem cell transplantation. TCRdb fed the RT-PCR reads into MiXCR, producing one record per CDR3 protein. Among 800,000 to 1,000,000 distinct CDR3 sequences listed, about 20% were seen once. The table lists this clonotype with a few counts. Per the germline V gene, CDR1 is DFQATT and CDR2 is SNEGSKA (reference sequence). The CDR3 covers 15 residues. V trimming: 6 bases; J trimming: 3 bases; junction bases outside the gene matches: 9. Sequencing was carried out using blood, either unsorted or a sorted T cell fraction (not recorded which). V and J are TRBV20-1 and TRBJ2-3, with 10 bases identical to TRBD2. This TCR was recovered from a human donor who was either an allogeneic HSCT recipient or a stem cell or donor lymphocyte infusion donor (not recorded which). It is not recorded whose cells these are; they may come from a transplant donor. The CDR3 nucleotides read TGCAGTGCCGTCCTAGCGGGGGCCTTAACAGATACGCAGTATTTT. Protein sequence: CSAVLAGALTDTQYF.